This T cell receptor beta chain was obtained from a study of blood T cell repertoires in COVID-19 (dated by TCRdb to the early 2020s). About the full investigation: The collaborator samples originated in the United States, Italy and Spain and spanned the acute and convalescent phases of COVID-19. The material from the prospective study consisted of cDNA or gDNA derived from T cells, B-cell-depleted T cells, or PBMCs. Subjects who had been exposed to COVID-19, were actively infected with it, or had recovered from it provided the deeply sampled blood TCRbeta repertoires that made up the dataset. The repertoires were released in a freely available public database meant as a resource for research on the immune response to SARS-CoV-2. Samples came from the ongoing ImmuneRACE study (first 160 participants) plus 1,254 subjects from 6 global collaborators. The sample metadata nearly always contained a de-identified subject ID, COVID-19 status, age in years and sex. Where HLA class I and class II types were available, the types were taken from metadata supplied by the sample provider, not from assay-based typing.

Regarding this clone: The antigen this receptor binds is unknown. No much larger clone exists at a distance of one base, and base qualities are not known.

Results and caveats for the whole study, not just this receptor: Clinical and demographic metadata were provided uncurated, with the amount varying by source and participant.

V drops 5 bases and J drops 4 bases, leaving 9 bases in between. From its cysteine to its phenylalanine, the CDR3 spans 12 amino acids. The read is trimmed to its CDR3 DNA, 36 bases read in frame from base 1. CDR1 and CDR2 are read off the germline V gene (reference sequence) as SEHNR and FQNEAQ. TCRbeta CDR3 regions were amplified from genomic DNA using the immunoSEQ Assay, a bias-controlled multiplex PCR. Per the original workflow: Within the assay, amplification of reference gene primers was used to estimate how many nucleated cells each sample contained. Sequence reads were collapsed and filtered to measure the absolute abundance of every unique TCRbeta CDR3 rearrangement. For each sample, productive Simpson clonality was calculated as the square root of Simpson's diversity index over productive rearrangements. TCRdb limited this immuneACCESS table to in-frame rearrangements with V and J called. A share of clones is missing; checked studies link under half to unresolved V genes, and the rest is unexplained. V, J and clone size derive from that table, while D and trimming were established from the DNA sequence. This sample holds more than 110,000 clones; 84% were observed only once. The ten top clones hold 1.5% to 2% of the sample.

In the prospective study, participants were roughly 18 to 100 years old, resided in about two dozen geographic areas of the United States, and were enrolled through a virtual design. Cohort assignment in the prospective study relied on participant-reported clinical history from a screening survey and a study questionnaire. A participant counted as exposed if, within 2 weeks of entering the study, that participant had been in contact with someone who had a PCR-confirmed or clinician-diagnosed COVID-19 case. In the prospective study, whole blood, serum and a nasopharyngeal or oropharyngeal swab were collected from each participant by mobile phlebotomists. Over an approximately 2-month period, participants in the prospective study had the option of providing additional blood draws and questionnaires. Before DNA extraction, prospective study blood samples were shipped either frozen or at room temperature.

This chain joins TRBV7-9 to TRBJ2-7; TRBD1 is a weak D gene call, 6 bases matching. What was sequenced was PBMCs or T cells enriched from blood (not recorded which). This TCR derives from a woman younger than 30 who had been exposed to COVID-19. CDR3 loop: CASSQDSYEQYF. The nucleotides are TGTGCCAGCAGCCAGGACAGTTACGAGCAGTACTTC.